This T cell receptor (beta chain) was sequenced for a study of OX40 agonist ivuxolimab in advanced cancers. Assay: immunoSEQ multiplex PCR; the TCRdb copy retains only in-frame clones and omits some. Among 55,000 to 80,000 clones listed, 75% to 90% were seen once. Sampling times: baseline, cycle 4 day 1, cycle 7 day 1. V lost 3 bases and J lost 10, with 13 bases in between. The CDR3 extends over 13 amino acids. Germline values: CDR1 MNHNS, CDR2 SASEGT. The origin of this receptor is an adult with an advanced solid tumor such as melanoma, head and neck, liver or kidney cancer. V usage is TRBV6-1 and J usage is TRBJ2-1; D not resolved. The starting material was CD4+ or CD8+ T cells sorted from blood, obtained in a trial of the OX40 agonist ivuxolimab. The CDR3 spells CASSDYVVGEQFF. CDR3 in DNA: TGTGCCAGCAGTGACTACGTAGTCGGAGAGCAGTTCTTC.